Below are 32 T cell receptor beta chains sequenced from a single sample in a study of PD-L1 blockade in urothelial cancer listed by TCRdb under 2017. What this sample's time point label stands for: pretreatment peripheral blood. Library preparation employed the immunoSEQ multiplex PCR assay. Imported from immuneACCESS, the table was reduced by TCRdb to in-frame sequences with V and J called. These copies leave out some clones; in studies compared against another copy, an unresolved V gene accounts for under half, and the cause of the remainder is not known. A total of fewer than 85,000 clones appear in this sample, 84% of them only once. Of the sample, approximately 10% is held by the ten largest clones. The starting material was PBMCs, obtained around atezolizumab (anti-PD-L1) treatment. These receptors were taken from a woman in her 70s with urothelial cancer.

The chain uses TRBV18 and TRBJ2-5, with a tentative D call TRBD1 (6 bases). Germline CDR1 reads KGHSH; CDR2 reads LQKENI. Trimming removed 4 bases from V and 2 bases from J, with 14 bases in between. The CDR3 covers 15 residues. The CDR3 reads CASSRTRQGQETQYF. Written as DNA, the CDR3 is TGTGCCAGCTCACGGACCCGGCAGGGGCAAGAGACCCAGTACTTC. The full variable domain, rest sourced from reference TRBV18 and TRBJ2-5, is NAGVMQNPRHLVRRRGQEARLRCSPMKGHSHVYWYRQLPEEGLKFMVYLQKENIIDESGMPKERFSAEFPKEGPSILRIQQVVRGDSAAYFCASSRTRQGQETQYFGPGTRLLVL.

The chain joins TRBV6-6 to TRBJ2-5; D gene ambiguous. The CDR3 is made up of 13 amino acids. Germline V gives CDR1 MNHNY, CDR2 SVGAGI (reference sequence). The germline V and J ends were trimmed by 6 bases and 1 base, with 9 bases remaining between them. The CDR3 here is CASRSISQETQYF. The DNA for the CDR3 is TGTGCCAGCAGGAGCATTTCCCAAGAGACCCAGTACTTC.

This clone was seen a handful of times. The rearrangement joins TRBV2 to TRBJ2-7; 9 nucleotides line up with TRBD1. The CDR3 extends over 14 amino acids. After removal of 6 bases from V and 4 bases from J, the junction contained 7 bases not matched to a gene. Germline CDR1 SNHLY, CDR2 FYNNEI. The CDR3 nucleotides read TGTGCCAGCAGCTTACAGGGGGCTCGGTACGAGCAGTACTTC. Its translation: CASSLQGARYEQYF.

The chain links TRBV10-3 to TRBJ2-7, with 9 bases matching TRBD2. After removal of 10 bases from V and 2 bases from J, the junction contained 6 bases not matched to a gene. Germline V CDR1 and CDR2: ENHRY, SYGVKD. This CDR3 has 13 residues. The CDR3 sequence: CATTGGRAYEQYF. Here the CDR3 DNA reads TGTGCCACTACTGGCGGGAGGGCCTACGAGCAGTACTTC.

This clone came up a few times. Here the CDR3 reads CASSKGQVGTEAFF. Here the CDR3 DNA reads TGCGCCAGCAGCAAGGGACAGGTGGGCACTGAAGCTTTCTTT. The chain has TRBV10-1 and TRBJ1-1; 8 nucleotides match TRBD1. With 6 bases clipped from V and 4 bases from J, the junction kept 7 bases outside the gene matches. Per the germline V gene, CDR1 is WNHNN and CDR2 is SYGVQD (reference sequence). The length of the CDR3 is 14 residues.

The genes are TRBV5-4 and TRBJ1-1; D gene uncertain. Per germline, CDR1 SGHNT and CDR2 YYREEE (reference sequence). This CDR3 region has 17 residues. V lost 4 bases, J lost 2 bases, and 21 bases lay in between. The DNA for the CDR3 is TGTGCCAGCAGCCCGTGGCCGAGAGGCGCGTCCAACACTGAAGCTTTCTTT. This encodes CASSPWPRGASNTEAFF.

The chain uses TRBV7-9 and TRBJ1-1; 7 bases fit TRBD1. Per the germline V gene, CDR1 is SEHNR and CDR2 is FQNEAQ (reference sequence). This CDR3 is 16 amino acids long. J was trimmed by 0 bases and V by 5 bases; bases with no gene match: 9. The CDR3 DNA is TGTGCCAGCAGCCCGGTACTGGGGACAGTGAACACTGAAGCTTTCTTT. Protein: CASSPVLGTVNTEAFF.

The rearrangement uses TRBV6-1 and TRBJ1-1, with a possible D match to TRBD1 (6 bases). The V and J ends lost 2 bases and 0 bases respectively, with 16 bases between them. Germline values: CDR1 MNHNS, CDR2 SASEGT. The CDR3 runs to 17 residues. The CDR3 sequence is CASSEWLGGAMNTEAFF. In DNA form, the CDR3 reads TGTGCCAGCAGTGAATGGTTAGGGGGGGCGATGAACACTGAAGCTTTCTTT.

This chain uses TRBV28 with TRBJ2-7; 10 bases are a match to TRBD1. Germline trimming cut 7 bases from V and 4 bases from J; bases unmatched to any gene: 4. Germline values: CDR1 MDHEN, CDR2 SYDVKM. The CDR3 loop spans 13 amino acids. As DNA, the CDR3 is TGTGCCAGCACCGGGACAGGGGTTTACGAGCAGTACTTC. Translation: CASTGTGVYEQYF.

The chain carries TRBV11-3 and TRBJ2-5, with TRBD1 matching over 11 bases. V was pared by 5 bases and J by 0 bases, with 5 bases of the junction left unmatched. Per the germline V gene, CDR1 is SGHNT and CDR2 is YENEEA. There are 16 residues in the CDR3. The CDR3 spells CASSPGTGGYQETQYF. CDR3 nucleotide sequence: TGTGCCAGCAGCCCGGGGACAGGGGGATACCAAGAGACCCAGTACTTC.

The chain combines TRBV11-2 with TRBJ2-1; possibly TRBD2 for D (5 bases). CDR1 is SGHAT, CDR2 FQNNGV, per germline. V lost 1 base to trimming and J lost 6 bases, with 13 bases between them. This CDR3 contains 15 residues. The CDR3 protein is CASSLVVGVSNEQFF. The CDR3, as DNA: TGTGCCAGCAGCTTAGTCGTGGGAGTCTCCAATGAGCAGTTCTTC.

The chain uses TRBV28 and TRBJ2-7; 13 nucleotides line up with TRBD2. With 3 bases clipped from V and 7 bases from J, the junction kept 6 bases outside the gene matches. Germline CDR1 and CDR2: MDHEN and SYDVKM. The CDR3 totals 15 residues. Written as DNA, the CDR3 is TGTGCCAGCAGTTTGGGGACTAGCGGGAAGGGGGAGCAGTACTTC. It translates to CASSLGTSGKGEQYF. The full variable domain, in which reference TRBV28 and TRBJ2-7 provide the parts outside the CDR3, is DVKVTQSSRYLVKRTGEKVFLECVQDMDHENMFWYRQDPGLGLRLIYFSYDVKMKEKGDIPEGYSVSREKKERFSLILESASTNQTSMYLCASSLGTSGKGEQYFGPGTRLTVT.

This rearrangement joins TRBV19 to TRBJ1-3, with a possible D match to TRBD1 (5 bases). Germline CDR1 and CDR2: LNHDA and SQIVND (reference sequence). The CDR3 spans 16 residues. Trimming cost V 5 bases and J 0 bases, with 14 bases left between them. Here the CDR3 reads CASSPDQGVSGNTIYF. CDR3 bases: TGTGCCAGTAGTCCCGATCAAGGGGTCTCTGGAAACACCATATATTTT. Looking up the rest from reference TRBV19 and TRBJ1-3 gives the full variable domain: DGGITQSPKYLFRKEGQNVTLSCEQNLNHDAMYWYRQDPGQGLRLIYYSQIVNDFQKGDIAEGYSVSREKKESFPLTVTSAQKNPTAFYLCASSPDQGVSGNTIYFGEGSWLTVV.

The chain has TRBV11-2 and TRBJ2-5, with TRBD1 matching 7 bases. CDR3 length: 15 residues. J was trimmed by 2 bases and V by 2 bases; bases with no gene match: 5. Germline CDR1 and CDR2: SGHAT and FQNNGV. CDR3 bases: TGTGCCAGCAGCTTAATAGGACAGGTACAAGAGACCCAGTACTTC. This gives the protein CASSLIGQVQETQYF. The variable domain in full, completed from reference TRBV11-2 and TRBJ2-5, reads EAGVAQSPRYKIIEKRQSVAFWCNPISGHATLYWYQQILGQGPKLLIQFQNNGVVDDSQLPKDRFSAERLKGVDSTLKIQPAKLEDSAVYLCASSLIGQVQETQYFGPGTRLLVL.

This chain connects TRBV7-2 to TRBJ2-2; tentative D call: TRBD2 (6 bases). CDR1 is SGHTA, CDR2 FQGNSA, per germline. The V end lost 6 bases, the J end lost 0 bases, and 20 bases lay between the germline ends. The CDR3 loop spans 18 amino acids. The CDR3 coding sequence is TGTGCCAGCAGTTTCCGAGGGCGGGGATATTCGAACACCGGGGAGCTGTTTTTT. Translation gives CASSFRGRGYSNTGELFF.

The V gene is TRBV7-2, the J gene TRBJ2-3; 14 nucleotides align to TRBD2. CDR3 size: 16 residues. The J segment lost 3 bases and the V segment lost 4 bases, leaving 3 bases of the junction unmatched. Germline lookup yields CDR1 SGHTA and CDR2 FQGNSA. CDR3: CASSSWTSGGTDTQYF. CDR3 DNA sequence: TGTGCCAGCAGCTCTTGGACTAGCGGGGGGACAGATACGCAGTATTTT.

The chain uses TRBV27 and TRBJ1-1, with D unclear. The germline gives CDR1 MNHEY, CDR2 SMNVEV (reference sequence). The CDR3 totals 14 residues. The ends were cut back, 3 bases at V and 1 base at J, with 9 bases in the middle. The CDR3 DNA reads TGTGCCAGCAGTTTCGGGGTGACGAACACTGAAGCTTTCTTT. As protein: CASSFGVTNTEAFF.

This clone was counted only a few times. CDR3 amino acids: CAISDHFGQGGQETQYF. The CDR3 DNA is TGTGCCATCAGTGACCACTTCGGACAGGGCGGCCAAGAGACCCAGTACTTC. This chain links TRBV10-3 with TRBJ2-5, with TRBD1 identical over 8 bases. Germline lookup yields CDR1 ENHRY and CDR2 SYGVKD. This CDR3 has 17 amino acids. J gave up 1 base and V 3 bases, and 10 bases lay outside the gene matches.

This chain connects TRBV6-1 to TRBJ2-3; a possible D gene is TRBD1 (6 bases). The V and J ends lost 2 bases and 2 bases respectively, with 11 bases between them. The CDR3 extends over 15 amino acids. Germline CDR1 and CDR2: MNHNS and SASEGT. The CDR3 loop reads CASSEQGIATDTQYF. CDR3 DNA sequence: TGTGCCAGCAGTGAACAGGGGATCGCCACAGATACGCAGTATTTT.

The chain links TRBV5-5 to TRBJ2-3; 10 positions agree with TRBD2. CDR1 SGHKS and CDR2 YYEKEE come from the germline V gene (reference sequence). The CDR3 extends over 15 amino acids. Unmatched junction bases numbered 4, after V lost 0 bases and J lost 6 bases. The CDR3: CASSLVLAGEDTQYF. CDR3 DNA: TGTGCCAGCAGCTTGGTCCTAGCGGGGGAGGATACGCAGTATTTT.

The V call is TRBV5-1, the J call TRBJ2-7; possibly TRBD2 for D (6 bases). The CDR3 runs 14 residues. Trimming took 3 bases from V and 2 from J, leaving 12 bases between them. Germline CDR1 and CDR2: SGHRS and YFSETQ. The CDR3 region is CASSWGTGAYEQYF. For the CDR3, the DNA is TGCGCCAGCAGCTGGGGGACTGGCGCCTACGAGCAGTACTTC.

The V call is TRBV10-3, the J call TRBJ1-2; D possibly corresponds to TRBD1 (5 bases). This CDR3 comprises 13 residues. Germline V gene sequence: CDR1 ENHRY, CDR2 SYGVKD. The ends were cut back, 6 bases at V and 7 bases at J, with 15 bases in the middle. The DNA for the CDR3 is TGTGCCATCAGAGATGGCTCCGGGGGTGGCTACACCTTC. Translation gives CAIRDGSGGGYTF.

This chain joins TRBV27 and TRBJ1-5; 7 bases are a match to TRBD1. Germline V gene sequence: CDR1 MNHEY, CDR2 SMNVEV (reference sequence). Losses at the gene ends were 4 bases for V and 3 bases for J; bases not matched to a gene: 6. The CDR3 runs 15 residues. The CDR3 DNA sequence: TGTGCCAGCAGTTCCATGACAGGGATCAATCAGCCCCAGCATTTT. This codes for CASSSMTGINQPQHF.

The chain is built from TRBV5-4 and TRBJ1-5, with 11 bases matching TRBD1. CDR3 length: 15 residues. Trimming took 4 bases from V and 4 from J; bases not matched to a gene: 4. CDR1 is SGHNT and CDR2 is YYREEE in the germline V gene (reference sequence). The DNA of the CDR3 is TGTGCCAGCAGCAAGGACAGGGGGCGAAATCAGCCCCAGCATTTT. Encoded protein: CASSKDRGRNQPQHF.

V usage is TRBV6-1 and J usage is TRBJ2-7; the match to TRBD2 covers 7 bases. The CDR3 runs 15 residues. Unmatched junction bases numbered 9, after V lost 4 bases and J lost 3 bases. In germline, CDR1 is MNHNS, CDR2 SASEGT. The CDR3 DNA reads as TGTGCCAGCAGTGCTTCAGCGGGATGGAGCTACGAGCAGTACTTC. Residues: CASSASAGWSYEQYF.

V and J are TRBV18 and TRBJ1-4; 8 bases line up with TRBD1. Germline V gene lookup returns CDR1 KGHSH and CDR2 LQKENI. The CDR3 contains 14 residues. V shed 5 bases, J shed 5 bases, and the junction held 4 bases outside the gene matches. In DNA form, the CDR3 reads TGTGCCAGCTCAGAAGGACAGGGCAATGAAAAACTGTTTTTT. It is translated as CASSEGQGNEKLFF.

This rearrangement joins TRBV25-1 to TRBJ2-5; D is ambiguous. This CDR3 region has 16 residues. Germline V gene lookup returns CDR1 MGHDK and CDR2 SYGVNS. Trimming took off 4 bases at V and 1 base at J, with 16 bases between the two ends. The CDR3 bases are TGTGCCAGCAGTGCCCGGAGAGGTGGCCTCCAAGAGACCCAGTACTTC. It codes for CASSARRGGLQETQYF.

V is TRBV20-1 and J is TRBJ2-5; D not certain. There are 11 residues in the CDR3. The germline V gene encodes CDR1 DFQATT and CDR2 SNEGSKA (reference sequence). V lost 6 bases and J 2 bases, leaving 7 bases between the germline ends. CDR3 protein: CSAQMQETQYF. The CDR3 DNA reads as TGCAGTGCCCAGATGCAAGAGACCCAGTACTTC.

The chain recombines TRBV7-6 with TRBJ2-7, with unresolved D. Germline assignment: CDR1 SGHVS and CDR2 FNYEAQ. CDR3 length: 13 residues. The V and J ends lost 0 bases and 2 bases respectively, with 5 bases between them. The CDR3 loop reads CASSLARTYEQYF. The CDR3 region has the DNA TGTGCCAGCAGCTTAGCGAGAACCTACGAGCAGTACTTC. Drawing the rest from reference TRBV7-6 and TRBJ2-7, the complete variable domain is GAGVSQSPRYKVTKRGQDVALRCDPISGHVSLYWYRQALGQGPEFLTYFNYEAQQDKSGLPNDRFSAERPEGSISTLTIQRTEQRDSAMYRCASSLARTYEQYFGPGTRLTVT.

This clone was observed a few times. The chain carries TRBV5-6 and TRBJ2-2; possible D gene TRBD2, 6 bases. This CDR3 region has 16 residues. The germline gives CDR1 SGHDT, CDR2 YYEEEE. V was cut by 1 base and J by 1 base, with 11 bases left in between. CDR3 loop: CASSLIAVLNTGELFF. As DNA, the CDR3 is TGTGCCAGCAGCTTGATAGCGGTTCTGAACACCGGGGAGCTGTTTTTT.

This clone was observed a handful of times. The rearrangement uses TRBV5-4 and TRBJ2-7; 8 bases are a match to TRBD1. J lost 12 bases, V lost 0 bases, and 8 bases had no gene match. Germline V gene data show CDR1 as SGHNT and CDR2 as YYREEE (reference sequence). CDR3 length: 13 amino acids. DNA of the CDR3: TGTGCCAGCAGCTTGGTGGGGACAGGAGAATGGTACTTC. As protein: CASSLVGTGEWYF.

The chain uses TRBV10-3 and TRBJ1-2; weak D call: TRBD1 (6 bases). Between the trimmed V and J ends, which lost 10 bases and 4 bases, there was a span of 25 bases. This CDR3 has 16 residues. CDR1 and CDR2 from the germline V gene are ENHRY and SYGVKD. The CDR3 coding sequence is TGTGCCACCCTCCGCGAGATATGGGGGCAGGGCTATGGCTACACCTTC. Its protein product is CATLREIWGQGYGYTF.